The 13 T cell receptor beta chains given below trace back to one sample, sequenced in a study of OX40 agonist ivuxolimab in advanced cancers. This table comes from immunoSEQ multiplex PCR, and its TCRdb copy is limited to in-frame clones, with some not included. The sample includes almost 45,000 clones, approximately 85% of them seen just once. The sequencing here drew on CD4+ or CD8+ T cells sorted from blood, taken in a trial of the OX40 agonist ivuxolimab. The receptors here all came from an adult with an advanced solid tumor such as melanoma, head and neck, liver or kidney cancer.

This clone was observed a single time. V usage is TRBV27 and J usage is TRBJ1-2; maybe TRBD1 (5 bases). The CDR3 contains 13 residues. The V gene's germline CDR1 is MNHEY and CDR2 SMNVEV (reference sequence). V was pared by 3 bases and J by 5 bases, with 10 bases between. In DNA, the CDR3 is TGTGCCAGCAGTTTGTACTCAGGGTATGGCTACACCTTC. This encodes CASSLYSGYGYTF.

As concerns this clone: At one end, the junction sequence differs from germline, possibly due to a read error. J is TRBJ2-2 and V is TRBV9; 10 nucleotides line up with TRBD2. This CDR3 has 17 amino acids. Germline lookup yields CDR1 SGDLS and CDR2 YYNGEE. CDR3 protein: CASSAPGLAENAGELFF. In nucleotides, the CDR3 is TGTGCCAGCAGCGCCCCCGGACTAGCGGAGAACGCCGGGGAGCTGTTTTTT.

The rearrangement uses TRBV11-2 and TRBJ2-1; TRBD2 matches at 8 bases. The CDR3 sequence is 15 residues long. CDR1 SGHAT and CDR2 FQNNGV come from the germline V gene. V lost 3 bases to trimming and J lost 5 bases; unmatched junction nucleotides: 6. The CDR3 is CASSFWLAGDNEQFF. In nucleotides, the CDR3 is TGTGCCAGCAGCTTTTGGCTAGCGGGCGACAATGAGCAGTTCTTC.

As for this clone: The junction shows a germline mismatch at one end, possibly a read error. The CDR3 nucleotides read TGTGCCAGCAGCATAGAAACAGGGTATGGCTACACCTTC. Encoded protein: CASSIETGYGYTF. The chain recombines TRBV11-2 with TRBJ1-2, with TRBD1 as a possible D gene (6 bases). Germline V gene lookup returns CDR1 SGHAT and CDR2 FQNNGV. This CDR3 spans 13 amino acids.

The rearrangement uses TRBV7-9 and TRBJ1-3, with D hard to call. Trimming removed 5 bases at V and 3 bases at J, with 11 bases between. This CDR3 spans 14 amino acids. The germline V gene has CDR1 SEHNR and CDR2 FQNEAQ (reference sequence). The DNA of the CDR3 is TGTGCCAGCAGCCATATGGACGGTGGAAACACCATATATTTT. Protein sequence: CASSHMDGGNTIYF.

The CDR3 spells CASSSYTLNTEAFF. For the CDR3, the DNA is TGTGCCAGCAGTTCGTATACTCTTAACACTGAAGCTTTCTTT. The chain recombines TRBV27 with TRBJ1-1; D unresolved. The CDR3 totals 14 residues. Per the germline V gene, CDR1 is MNHEY and CDR2 is SMNVEV (reference sequence). The germline V and J ends were trimmed by 4 bases and 2 bases, with 11 bases remaining between them.

The J gene is TRBJ2-2, the V gene TRBV6-5; the D gene is possibly TRBD2 (6 bases). CDR3 length: 14 residues. Looked up from germline, CDR1 is MNHEY and CDR2 is SVGAGI. V was trimmed by 6 bases and J by 13 bases, leaving 21 bases between them. Here the CDR3 DNA reads TGTGCCAGCAGCCCAACTAGCAGCTTCTTCGGGCTGTTTTTT. Amino acids: CASSPTSSFFGLFF.

This chain connects TRBV9 to TRBJ1-5; D unresolved. Germline values: CDR1 SGDLS, CDR2 YYNGEE. The CDR3 consists of 13 residues. V dropped 3 bases and J dropped 8 bases, with 12 bases sitting between them. The CDR3 nucleotides read TGTGCCAGCAGCGCCTCAGTAAGCGAGCCCCAGCATTTT. Translated: CASSASVSEPQHF.

The chain combines TRBV19 with TRBJ2-6; 7 bases agree with TRBD1. The CDR3 spans 18 residues. Germline V lookup: CDR1 LNHDA, CDR2 SQIVND (reference sequence). With 3 bases clipped from V and 0 bases from J, the junction kept 8 bases outside the gene matches. Written as DNA, the CDR3 is TGTGCCAGTAGTATCGGTAAGGGGGCCTACTCTGGGGCCAACGTCCTGACTTTC. It specifies CASSIGKGAYSGANVLTF. Drawing the rest from reference TRBV19 and TRBJ2-6, the complete variable domain is DGGITQSPKYLFRKEGQNVTLSCEQNLNHDAMYWYRQDPGQGLRLIYYSQIVNDFQKGDIAEGYSVSREKKESFPLTVTSAQKNPTAFYLCASSIGKGAYSGANVLTFGAGSRLTVL.

V gene TRBV7-2 combines with J gene TRBJ1-1; 11 nucleotides agree with TRBD1. The CDR3 consists of 14 residues. V was clipped by 5 bases and J by 7 bases; unmatched bases: 6. Looked up from germline, CDR1 is SGHTA and CDR2 is FQGNSA. Here the CDR3 DNA reads TGTGCCAGCAGCGCGGACAGGGGGCCCATTGAAGCTTTCTTT. As protein: CASSADRGPIEAFF. The full variable domain, with the rest looked up from reference TRBV7-2 and TRBJ1-1, is GAGVSQSPSNKVTEKGKDVELRCDPISGHTALYWYRQSLGQGLEFLIYFQGNSAPDKSGLPSDRFSAERTGGSVSTLTIQRTQQEDSAVYLCASSADRGPIEAFFGQGTRLTVV.

V gene TRBV6-5 combines with J gene TRBJ2-7, with a possible D match to TRBD1 (5 bases). Per germline, CDR1 MNHEY and CDR2 SVGAGI. Trimming took 5 bases from V and 3 from J, leaving 14 bases between them. This CDR3 has 14 amino acids. CDR3 nucleotides: TGTGCCAGCAGTAAACCGGACACACGCTACGAGCAGTACTTC. Its translation is CASSKPDTRYEQYF.

The chain employs TRBV7-9 and TRBJ1-5, with D tentatively TRBD1 (5 bases). V was shortened by 1 base and J by 6 bases, with 10 bases between the two germline ends. The CDR3 spans 14 residues. CDR1 is SEHNR and CDR2 is FQNEAQ in the germline V gene (reference sequence). In DNA form, the CDR3 reads TGTGCCAGCAGCTTAGACGGGGGAGGTCAGCCCCAGCATTTT. This sequence encodes CASSLDGGGQPQHF.

This clone has a handful of counts. The V call is TRBV6-5, the J call TRBJ2-1, with no clear D. There are 12 residues in the CDR3. Trimming shortened V by 0 bases and J by 9 bases, and 6 bases separated the two germline ends. Germline lookup yields CDR1 MNHEY and CDR2 SVGAGI. The CDR3 region is CASSYSTSEQFF. DNA of the CDR3: TGTGCCAGCAGTTACTCTACGTCTGAGCAGTTCTTC.